This TCR beta chain originates from a study of identical twins. Study-wide results and limits: The authors noted that invariant MAIT and iNKT cells could partly confound zero-insertion analyses.

Each cDNA held unique molecular identifiers, and template switching gave it a universal primer site. MiXCR, run by TCRdb on the 5' RACE reads, gives a single entry per CDR3 protein. The sample lists some 190,000 distinct CDR3 sequences; about 15% were seen once. Healthy Caucasians supplied all donations. At least ten counts were recorded for this clonotype. What it recognizes is unknown. The same specimen was also included in a second study, on T cells expressing NK-cell markers. That source reports: Of eight sequenced donors, seven were HCMV-seropositive and one HCMV-seronegative.

Sample: CD8+ T cells sorted from blood. This clonotype was sampled from a woman aged 18-35 years in good health.

The CDR3: CASSYDSHGRNEQFF. The CDR3 DNA follows: TGTGCCAGCAGCTACGACAGCCATGGGAGAAATGAGCAGTTCTTC. The rearrangement uses TRBV7-2 and TRBJ2-1; possibly TRBD1 or TRBD2 for D (5 bases each). Germline assignment: CDR1 SGHTA and CDR2 FQGNSA. CDR3 length: 15 residues. The ends were cut back, 4 bases at V and 7 bases at J, with 17 bases in the middle.